This T cell receptor (beta chain) was retrieved from a study of blood T cell repertoires in COVID-19. Study details: The cDNA or gDNA used as material had been derived from T cells, B-cell-depleted T cells, or PBMCs.

Clones were read by immunoSEQ multiplex PCR, and TCRdb kept only the in-frame ones, dropping some. The data contain about 410,000 clones, approximately 90% of them seen just once; the ten biggest clones take up about 1.6%. This CDR3 comprises 14 residues. The V and J ends lost 6 bases and 6 bases respectively, with 15 bases between them. From germline, CDR1 is MNHEY and CDR2 SMNVEV (reference sequence). This rearrangement joins TRBV27 to TRBJ1-5; possible D gene TRBD1, 6 bases. Sequenced input: peripheral blood. The clonotype was recovered from a woman in her thirties or forties with COVID-19, enrolled during active disease. The CDR3 region has the DNA TGTGCCAGCAGATCAGGGGTTGTCCGTCAGCCCCAGCATTTT. This sequence encodes CASRSGVVRQPQHF.